The 9 T cell receptor beta chains given below trace back to one sample, sequenced in a study of T-cell reconstitution after alpha-beta-depleted transplantation in children. During its preparation, the TCRbeta library received unique molecular identifiers. Each CDR3 protein gets one entry after TCRdb re-called the PCR reads with MiXCR. The data contain 800,000 to 1,000,000 distinct CDR3 sequences, about 30% of them seen just once; the ten biggest clones take up roughly 31%. Sample: PBMCs, mostly from graft donor cells, taken 360 days after TCRalphabeta/CD19-depleted stem cell transplant. All receptors derive from a boy younger than two who had a stem cell transplant for SCID, so the T cells may come from the graft donor.

The rearrangement links TRBV18 to TRBJ1-1; D gene uncertain. This CDR3 comprises 13 residues. Germline loops: CDR1 KGHSH, CDR2 LQKENI. V was pared by 3 bases and J by 7 bases, with 12 bases between. In nucleotides, the CDR3 is TGTGCCAGCTCACCCACGCAGAGGGATGAAGCTTTCTTT. Encoded protein: CASSPTQRDEAFF.

CDR3 loop: CASSLAQKGETQYF. CDR3 DNA sequence: TGTGCCAGCAGTTTAGCTCAAAAGGGTGAGACCCAGTACTTC. The chain recombines TRBV12-3 or TRBV12-4 with TRBJ2-5, with no clear D. Deletions cut 0 bases from V and 5 bases from J, with 10 bases between. The CDR3 totals 14 residues.

The V call is TRBV9, the J call TRBJ2-1; 13 bases are shared with TRBD2. CDR3 length: 21 residues. CDR1 is SGDLS and CDR2 is YYNGEE in the germline V gene. Trimming cost V 4 bases and J 10 bases; bases outside gene matches: 26. The DNA of the CDR3 is TGTGCCAGCAGCCGAGGGGCAGGGCTTTTACTAGCGGGGGGGCCGGTCCGGGAGCAGTTCTTC. Translation: CASSRGAGLLLAGGPVREQFF.

V gene TRBV20-1 combines with J gene TRBJ2-1; 11 nucleotides align to TRBD2. The CDR3 spans 16 residues. Trimming at V came to 6 bases and at J to 3 bases, leaving 10 bases not matched to a gene. Germline CDR1 reads DFQATT; CDR2 reads SNEGSKA (reference sequence). CDR3 sequence (DNA): TGCAGTGCCCCAAACCATAGCGGGGGGGACTACAATGAGCAGTTCTTC. Protein: CSAPNHSGGDYNEQFF.

This clonotype was found a few times. The chain recombines TRBV4-3 with TRBJ2-5; 8 positions agree with TRBD2. The CDR3 runs 16 residues. V was clipped by 0 bases and J by 4 bases; unmatched bases: 7. Germline loops: CDR1 LGHNA, CDR2 YSLEER. The CDR3 region is CASSQDTGGLVETQYF. The CDR3 nucleotides read TGCGCCAGCAGCCAAGATACGGGGGGGCTGGTAGAGACCCAGTACTTC.

The chain couples TRBV6-5 to TRBJ2-7; 8 bases map to TRBD2. Germline lookup yields CDR1 MNHEY and CDR2 SVGAGI. This CDR3 has 14 amino acids. Trimming at V came to 4 bases and at J to 6 bases, leaving 8 bases not matched to a gene. The CDR3 region has the DNA TGTGCCAGCAGTTTCTTTAGCGGGGAAGGCGAGCAGTACTTC. As protein: CASSFFSGEGEQYF.

The chain has TRBV21-1 and TRBJ2-3; no check of the table's D call, TRBD1, against the DNA was made. TRBV21-1 is recorded as a pseudogene. This CDR3 has 18 residues. CDR3 coding DNA: TGTGCCAGCAGCAAAGCTGAGAGGGGCGGTATTGGCACAGATACGCAGTATTTT. This sequence encodes CASSKAERGGIGTDTQYF.

This clonotype has ten or more counts. Compared with germline, one end of the junction differs, possibly owing to a read error. The chain carries TRBV12-3 or TRBV12-4 and TRBJ2-1, with D maybe TRBD2 (7 bases). This CDR3 is built from 14 residues. The CDR3 reads CASSTGGPYNEQFF. The CDR3, as DNA: TGCGCCAGCAGCACGGGGGGCCCCTACAATGAGCAGTTCTTC.

V is TRBV10-3 and J is TRBJ2-3; TRBD2 aligns across 12 bases. Germline-derived CDR1 and CDR2 are ENHRY and SYGVKD. V was pared by 4 bases and J by 2 bases, with 10 bases of the junction left unmatched. This CDR3 region has 18 residues. CDR3 residues: CAISGASGGGPSTDTQYF. The CDR3 DNA is TGTGCCATCAGTGGAGCTAGCGGGGGGGGTCCTTCCACAGATACGCAGTATTTT.